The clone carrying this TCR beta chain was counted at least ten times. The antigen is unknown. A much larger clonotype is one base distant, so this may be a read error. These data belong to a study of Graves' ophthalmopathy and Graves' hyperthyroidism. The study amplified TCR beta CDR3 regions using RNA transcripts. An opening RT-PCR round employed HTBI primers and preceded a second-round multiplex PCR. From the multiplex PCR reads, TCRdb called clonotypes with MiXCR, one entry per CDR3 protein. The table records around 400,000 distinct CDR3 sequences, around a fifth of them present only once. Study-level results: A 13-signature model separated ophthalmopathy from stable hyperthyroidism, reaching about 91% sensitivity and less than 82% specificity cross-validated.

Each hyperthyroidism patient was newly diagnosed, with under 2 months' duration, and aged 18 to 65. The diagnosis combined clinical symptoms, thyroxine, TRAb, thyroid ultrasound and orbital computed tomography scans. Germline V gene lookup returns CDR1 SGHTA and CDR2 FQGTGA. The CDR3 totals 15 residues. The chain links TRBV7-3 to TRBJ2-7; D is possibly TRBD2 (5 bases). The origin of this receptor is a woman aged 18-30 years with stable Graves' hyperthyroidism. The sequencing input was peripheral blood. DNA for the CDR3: TGTACCAGCAGCTTAAAGGGCGGAGGCCCCTACGAGCAGTACTTC. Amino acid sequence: CTSSLKGGGPYEQYF.